These 18 T cell receptor beta chains share one sample of origin, sequenced in a study of control samples from healthy donors and cancer patients. Libraries were prepared by immunoSEQ multiplex PCR; TCRdb keeps only in-frame clonotypes and omits some of them. The data hold around 170,000 clones, with approximately 86% observed a single time. The source material was blood. These receptors all stem from a woman aged 25 to 39 in good health.

This rearrangement joins TRBV19 to TRBJ1-3; D is possibly TRBD1 (6 bases). Germline CDR1 is LNHDA and CDR2 is SQIVND (reference sequence). This CDR3 contains 14 residues. Trimming pared 6 bases from V and 0 bases from J, leaving 9 bases between. CDR3 sequence reads: CASRDSFSGNTIYF. CDR3 DNA: TGTGCCAGTAGGGACAGCTTCTCTGGAAACACCATATATTTT.

The V gene is TRBV11-2, the J gene TRBJ1-2, with D perhaps matching TRBD1 (6 bases). V was cut by 5 bases and J by 0 bases, with 10 bases left in between. Germline CDR1 and CDR2: SGHAT and FQNNGV. This CDR3 spans 14 amino acids. DNA for the CDR3: TGTGCCAGCAGCCGACGGACAGCTAACTATGGCTACACCTTC. It encodes CASSRRTANYGYTF.

J is TRBJ1-5 and V is TRBV30; the match to TRBD1 covers 10 bases. V shed 3 bases and J 4 bases; nucleotides not matched to a gene: 3. Germline values: CDR1 GTSNPN, CDR2 SVGIG (reference sequence). The CDR3 has 14 residues. CDR3 nucleotides: TGTGCCTGGAGCTTGGACAGGGGGAATCAGCCCCAGCATTTT. Its translation is CAWSLDRGNQPQHF. The variable domain in full, completed from reference TRBV30 and TRBJ1-5, reads SQTIHQWPATLVQPVGSPLSLECTVEGTSNPNLYWYRQAAGRGLQLLFYSVGIGQISSEVPQNLSASRPQDRQFILSSKKLLLSDSGFYLCAWSLDRGNQPQHFGDGTRLSIL.

The chain carries TRBV4-1 and TRBJ1-2; D is unresolved. The CDR3 spans 16 residues. The germline CDR1 and CDR2 sequences are MGHRA and YSYEKL. The ends were cut back, 1 base at V and 8 bases at J, with 20 bases in the middle. CDR3 protein: CASSQVGRESYGGYTF. The CDR3 nucleotides read TGCGCCAGCAGCCAAGTTGGGAGAGAATCCTATGGCGGCTACACCTTC.

This chain uses TRBV7-2 with TRBJ2-7, with 9 nucleotides matching TRBD2. Losses at the gene ends were 5 bases for V and 4 bases for J; bases not matched to a gene: 9. The CDR3 loop spans 15 amino acids. Germline V gene data show CDR1 as SGHTA and CDR2 as FQGNSA. CDR3 residues: CASSLGSGRGYEQYF. In nucleotides, the CDR3 is TGTGCCAGCAGCCTTGGTAGCGGGAGAGGATACGAGCAGTACTTC. Looking up the rest from reference TRBV7-2 and TRBJ2-7 gives the full variable domain: GAGVSQSPSNKVTEKGKDVELRCDPISGHTALYWYRQSLGQGLEFLIYFQGNSAPDKSGLPSDRFSAERTGGSVSTLTIQRTQQEDSAVYLCASSLGSGRGYEQYFGPGTRLTVT.

The genes are TRBV20-1 and TRBJ1-5, with 10 bases that match TRBD1. The V and J ends lost 3 bases and 3 bases, in that order; junction bases with no gene match: 5. CDR1 and CDR2 from the germline V gene are DFQATT and SNEGSKA (reference sequence). This CDR3 region has 15 residues. CDR3 DNA sequence: TGCAGTGCTAGTCGACAGGGGGCTCTCAATCAGCCCCAGCATTTT. Its translation: CSASRQGALNQPQHF.

This clone was recorded a few times. The chain is built from TRBV2 and TRBJ2-4, with unresolved D. The CDR3 spans 14 residues. V lost 8 bases to trimming and J lost 3 bases, with 14 bases between them. The germline CDR1 and CDR2 sequences are SNHLY and FYNNEI. This CDR3 reads CASGSRQVKNIQYF. The CDR3 bases are TGTGCCAGCGGGTCGCGGCAGGTCAAAAACATTCAGTACTTC.

The CDR3 region has the DNA TGTGCCAGCGGCACATCGAGCTCCTACAATGAGCAGTTCTTC. Its translation is CASGTSSSYNEQFF. This chain uses TRBV7-2 with TRBJ2-1; no definite D call. The germline CDR1 and CDR2 sequences are SGHTA and FQGNSA. The CDR3 length is 14 residues. V shed 8 bases and J shed 0 bases, with 11 bases lying between them. Looking up the rest from reference TRBV7-2 and TRBJ2-1 gives the full variable domain: GAGVSQSPSNKVTEKGKDVELRCDPISGHTALYWYRQSLGQGLEFLIYFQGNSAPDKSGLPSDRFSAERTGGSVSTLTIQRTQQEDSAVYLCASGTSSSYNEQFFGPGTRLTVL.

The chain couples TRBV19 to TRBJ1-2; D uncertain. The V end was cut by 6 bases, the J end by 2 bases, with 7 bases between. Looked up from germline, CDR1 is LNHDA and CDR2 is SQIVND (reference sequence). The CDR3 consists of 12 residues. The CDR3 is CASSWSNYGYTF. The CDR3 DNA is TGTGCCAGTAGCTGGTCGAACTATGGCTACACCTTC.

The genes are TRBV7-9 and TRBJ2-6; weak D call: TRBD1 (6 bases). Per germline, CDR1 SEHNR and CDR2 FQNEAQ (reference sequence). This CDR3 contains 15 residues. Deletions cut 4 bases from V and 3 bases from J, with 10 bases between. The CDR3 loop reads CASSYQGLGANVLTF. The CDR3 DNA is TGTGCCAGCAGCTATCAGGGGCTTGGGGCCAACGTCCTGACTTTC.

This chain connects TRBV2 to TRBJ1-2; the D gene is possibly TRBD1 (6 bases). The CDR3 contains 12 residues. Trimming left V 6 bases short and J 8 bases short, with 13 bases between. Germline values: CDR1 SNHLY, CDR2 FYNNEI. CDR3 protein: CASREGHAGYTF. The CDR3 DNA sequence: TGTGCCAGCAGAGAGGGACATGCCGGCTACACCTTC.

The CDR3 protein is CASSYEGTYNEQFF. As DNA, the CDR3 is TGTGCCAGCAGTTACGAGGGGACCTACAATGAGCAGTTCTTC. The chain employs TRBV6-5 and TRBJ2-1; D could derive from TRBD1 or TRBD2 (5 bases each). Germline CDR1 MNHEY, CDR2 SVGAGI. The V gene lost 2 bases and the J gene lost 2 bases, with 7 bases spanning the gap. The CDR3 is 14 amino acids.

The chain links TRBV7-9 to TRBJ1-2; D perhaps matches TRBD1 (5 bases). This CDR3 contains 13 residues. From germline, CDR1 is SEHNR and CDR2 FQNEAQ (reference sequence). Trimming took off 4 bases at V and 5 bases at J, with 11 bases between the two ends. CDR3 DNA sequence: TGTGCCAGCAGCTCGAAAGGGGTTTATGGCTACACCTTC. This codes for CASSSKGVYGYTF.

J is TRBJ2-1 and V is TRBV4-1, with D unresolved. This CDR3 region has 13 residues. The V gene's germline CDR1 is MGHRA and CDR2 YSYEKL. With 6 bases removed from V and 2 bases from J, the gap between germline ends came to 8 bases. This CDR3 is CASSGQPYNEQFF. CDR3 nucleotides: TGCGCCAGCAGTGGGCAGCCCTACAATGAGCAGTTCTTC.

The CDR3 is CASSRIESGYTF. The CDR3 DNA follows: TGTGCCAGCAGTAGGATAGAATCTGGCTACACCTTC. The chain recombines TRBV6-5 with TRBJ1-2; D unclear. Germline V gene lookup returns CDR1 MNHEY and CDR2 SVGAGI. The CDR3 length is 12 residues. V was trimmed by 5 bases and J by 7 bases, leaving 11 bases between them.

The rearrangement joins TRBV5-4 to TRBJ2-5, with 14 positions matching TRBD2. Germline V gene sequence: CDR1 SGHNT, CDR2 YYREEE (reference sequence). There are 17 residues in the CDR3. The V and J ends lost 0 bases and 5 bases, in that order; junction bases with no gene match: 6. The DNA for the CDR3 is TGTGCCAGCAGCTTGGGACTAGCGGGGGGGCCGATTGAGACCCAGTACTTC. Its protein is CASSLGLAGGPIETQYF.

The chain has TRBV12-3 or TRBV12-4 and TRBJ2-3, with D unresolved. The CDR3 covers 13 residues. The V and J ends lost 6 bases and 4 bases respectively, with 11 bases between them. Here the CDR3 reads CASSLIGPDTQYF. The CDR3 DNA reads as TGTGCCAGCAGCCTTATAGGTCCAGATACGCAGTATTTT.

This chain joins TRBV18 and TRBJ1-4; 7 bases agree with TRBD1. The CDR3 extends over 13 amino acids. The V segment lost 3 bases and the J segment 7 bases; nucleotides outside the gene matches: 2. Germline lookup yields CDR1 KGHSH and CDR2 LQKENI. The CDR3 DNA is TGTGCCAGCTCACCCCAGGGGGTTGAAAAACTGTTTTTT. Amino acid sequence: CASSPQGVEKLFF.